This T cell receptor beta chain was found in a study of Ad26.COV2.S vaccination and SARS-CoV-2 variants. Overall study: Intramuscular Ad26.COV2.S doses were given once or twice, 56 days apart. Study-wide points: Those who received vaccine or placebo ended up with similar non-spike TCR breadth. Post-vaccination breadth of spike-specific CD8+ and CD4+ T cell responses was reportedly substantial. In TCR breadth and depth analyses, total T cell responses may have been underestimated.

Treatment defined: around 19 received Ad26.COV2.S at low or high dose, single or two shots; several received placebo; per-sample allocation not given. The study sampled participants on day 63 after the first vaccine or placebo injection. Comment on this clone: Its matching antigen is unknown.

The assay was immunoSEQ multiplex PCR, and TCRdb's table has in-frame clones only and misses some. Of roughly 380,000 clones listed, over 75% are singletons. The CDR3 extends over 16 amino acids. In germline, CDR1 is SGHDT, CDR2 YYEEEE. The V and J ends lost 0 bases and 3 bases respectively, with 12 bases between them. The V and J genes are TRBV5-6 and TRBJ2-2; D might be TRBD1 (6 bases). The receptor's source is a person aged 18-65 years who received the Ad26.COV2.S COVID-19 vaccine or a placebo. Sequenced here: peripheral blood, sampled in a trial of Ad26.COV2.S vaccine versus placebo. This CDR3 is CASSLVVRGYTGELFF. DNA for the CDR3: TGTGCCAGCAGCTTGGTAGTCAGGGGCTACACCGGGGAGCTGTTTTTT. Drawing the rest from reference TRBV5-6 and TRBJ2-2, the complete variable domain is DAGVTQSPTHLIKTRGQQVTLRCSPKSGHDTVSWYQQALGQGPQFIFQYYEEEERQRGNFPDRFSGHQFPNYSSELNVNALLLGDSALYLCASSLVVRGYTGELFFGEGSRLTVL.